The 22 T cell receptor beta chains below come from one sample, sequenced in a study of blood T cell repertoires in COVID-19. The assay was immunoSEQ multiplex PCR, and TCRdb's table has in-frame clones only and misses some. The profile covers about 270,000 clones, with roughly 86% appearing a single time and approximately 2.5% taken by the ten largest. The material sequenced was PBMCs or T cells enriched from blood (not recorded which). These receptors were obtained from a woman younger than 30 who had recovered from COVID-19.

The gene calls are TRBV23-1 and TRBJ2-4; no clear D. TRBV23-1 is reported as an ORF; its role is uncertain. The V gene lost 3 bases and the J gene lost 0 bases, with 12 bases spanning the gap. The CDR3 loop spans 16 amino acids. The CDR3 DNA sequence: TGCGCCAGCAGTCATTATCTAATCCTAGCCAAAAACATTCAGTACTTC. Translated: CASSHYLILAKNIQYF.

The chain uses TRBV7-8 and TRBJ1-2; 9 bases match TRBD1. The germline gives CDR1 SGHVS, CDR2 FQNEAQ. The V gene end was trimmed by 3 bases and the J gene end by 4 bases; junction bases not matched to a gene: 9. The CDR3 is 16 residues long. The CDR3 nucleotides are TGTGCCAGCAGCTTGGTACAGGGGGCGCTCGGCTATGGCTACACCTTC. Translation: CASSLVQGALGYGYTF.

The chain carries TRBV7-9 and TRBJ2-5, with TRBD2 identical over 14 bases. Germline V gene lookup returns CDR1 SEHNR and CDR2 FQNEAQ (reference sequence). V dropped 7 bases and J dropped 5; count of bases not matched to a gene: 9. The CDR3 sequence is 16 residues long. This CDR3 is CASNPGLAGEGETQYF. CDR3 nucleotides: TGTGCCAGCAACCCGGGACTAGCGGGAGAGGGGGAGACCCAGTACTTC.

The V gene is TRBV5-4, the J gene TRBJ2-5; 12 positions match TRBD2. The V gene's germline CDR1 is SGHNT and CDR2 YYREEE (reference sequence). Trimming removed 5 bases from V and 0 bases from J; junction bases left unmatched: 2. The CDR3 is 15 residues long. The CDR3 protein is CASRGLAGNQETQYF. For the CDR3, the DNA is TGTGCCAGCAGAGGACTAGCGGGAAACCAAGAGACCCAGTACTTC.

The chain carries TRBV7-2 and TRBJ1-5, with D unclear. V lost 1 base and J 4 bases, leaving 8 bases between the germline ends. The CDR3 is 14 amino acids. Germline lookup yields CDR1 SGHTA and CDR2 FQGNSA. DNA of the CDR3: TGTGCCAGCAGCTTAGAATGGCGGAATCAGCCCCAGCATTTT. It encodes CASSLEWRNQPQHF.

This chain's CDR3 is CASSYLQGTYEQYF. The DNA of the CDR3 is TGTGCCAGCAGTTACCTACAGGGGACCTACGAGCAGTACTTC. V gene TRBV6-6 combines with J gene TRBJ2-7; 7 nucleotides match TRBD1. The CDR3 consists of 14 residues. Losses at the gene ends were 2 bases for V and 2 bases for J; bases not matched to a gene: 3. The germline CDR1 and CDR2 sequences are MNHNY and SVGAGI (reference sequence).

This clone was observed a single time. The chain joins TRBV15 to TRBJ1-5; 8 bases match TRBD1. This CDR3 region has 18 residues. The trim removed 0 bases at V and 4 bases at J, leaving 11 bases unmatched. The germline CDR1 and CDR2 sequences are LNHNV and YYDKDF (reference sequence). For the CDR3, the DNA is TGTGCCACCAGCAGAGATCGACAGGGGCTTGGGGCAAATCAGCCCCAGCATTTT. Translating gives CATSRDRQGLGANQPQHF.

The J gene is TRBJ1-5, the V gene TRBV28; weak D call: TRBD1 (6 bases). The length of the CDR3 is 14 residues. Germline CDR1 MDHEN, CDR2 SYDVKM. Trimming left V 2 bases short and J 5 bases short, with 10 bases between. In nucleotides, the CDR3 is TGTGCCAGCAGTTTAGGGCGGGGGCATCAGCCCCAGCATTTT. It encodes CASSLGRGHQPQHF. The variable domain in full, with the rest retrieved from reference TRBV28 and TRBJ1-5, is DVKVTQSSRYLVKRTGEKVFLECVQDMDHENMFWYRQDPGLGLRLIYFSYDVKMKEKGDIPEGYSVSREKKERFSLILESASTNQTSMYLCASSLGRGHQPQHFGDGTRLSIL.

V is TRBV19 and J is TRBJ2-6; 11 bases map to TRBD1. CDR3 size: 21 residues. V lost 5 bases and J lost 0; bases outside the gene matches: 15. Germline V CDR1 and CDR2: LNHDA, SQIVND (reference sequence). This CDR3 reads CASSQRTGGDFFRSGANVLTF. The CDR3 coding sequence is TGTGCCAGTAGTCAACGGACAGGGGGCGATTTTTTCCGCTCTGGGGCCAACGTCCTGACTTTC.

This sequence joins TRBV7-8 and TRBJ1-3, with a tentative D call TRBD1 (6 bases). V lost 1 base and J lost 3, with 13 bases in between. Germline V gene sequence: CDR1 SGHVS, CDR2 FQNEAQ. The CDR3 runs to 16 residues. As DNA, the CDR3 is TGTGCCAGCAGCTTAGTCGGACAGTCGGGTGGAAACACCATATATTTT. It encodes CASSLVGQSGGNTIYF.

This chain links TRBV3-1 (or the pseudogene TRBV3-2) with TRBJ2-7; TRBD2 matches at 10 bases. J was trimmed by 2 bases and V by 0 bases; bases with no gene match: 7. CDR3 length equals 17 residues. The germline V gene encodes CDR1 LGHDT and CDR2 YNNKEL (reference sequence). The CDR3 coding sequence is TGTGCCAGCAGCCAAGATCACCTAGCGGGGGTTACCTACGAGCAGTACTTC. Translating gives CASSQDHLAGVTYEQYF.

This CDR3 is CASSSLDRVYGYTF. The CDR3 DNA follows: TGTGCCAGCAGCTCATTGGACAGGGTTTATGGCTACACCTTC. The genes are TRBV5-4 and TRBJ1-2, with 8 bases fitting TRBD1. The CDR3 is 14 residues long. J was trimmed by 5 bases and V by 3 bases; bases with no gene match: 6. Per the germline V gene, CDR1 is SGHNT and CDR2 is YYREEE (reference sequence).

The count of this clone is one. The chain has TRBV19 and TRBJ2-7, with TRBD2 identical over 10 bases. The CDR3 sequence is 15 residues long. CDR1 LNHDA and CDR2 SQIVND come from the germline V gene (reference sequence). V lost 7 bases and J lost 5; bases outside the gene matches: 11. Here the CDR3 DNA reads TGTGCCAGTAAAGAGGGAGCGGGAGGGCTAGACGAGCAGTACTTC. Its protein product is CASKEGAGGLDEQYF.

This chain links TRBV18 with TRBJ2-1; maybe TRBD1 (6 bases). V lost 0 bases and J lost 4, with 22 bases in between. CDR3 length: 19 amino acids. Germline CDR1 reads KGHSH; CDR2 reads LQKENI. CDR3 sequence reads: CASSPPIIGQCLRYNEQFF. The DNA for the CDR3 is TGTGCCAGCTCACCACCCATAATCGGACAGTGCCTAAGGTACAATGAGCAGTTCTTC.

V is TRBV5-6 and J is TRBJ1-2, with a possible D match to TRBD1 (6 bases). Germline V CDR1 and CDR2: SGHDT, YYEEEE. This CDR3 has 14 residues. The V and J ends lost 4 bases and 1 base respectively, with 11 bases between them. The CDR3 protein is CASSVGQSNYGYTF. CDR3 sequence (DNA): TGTGCCAGCAGCGTAGGACAGAGTAACTATGGCTACACCTTC.

J is TRBJ2-1 and V is TRBV3-1 (or the pseudogene TRBV3-2); 11 bases line up with TRBD2. Losses at the gene ends were 3 bases for V and 4 bases for J; bases not matched to a gene: 8. CDR3 length: 17 residues. Germline V gives CDR1 LGHDT, CDR2 YNNKEL (reference sequence). Here the CDR3 DNA reads TGTGCCAGCAGCCAGTCTAGCGGGAGGTCCCCATACAATGAGCAGTTCTTC. Its protein is CASSQSSGRSPYNEQFF.

The V and J genes are TRBV28 and TRBJ1-2, with D hard to call. Trimming removed 5 bases at V and 2 bases at J, with 12 bases between. Germline assignment: CDR1 MDHEN and CDR2 SYDVKM. This CDR3 has 14 amino acids. CDR3 nucleotides: TGTGCCAGCAGTAGAGCGGGCCTCAACTATGGCTACACCTTC. Protein product: CASSRAGLNYGYTF.

In DNA, the CDR3 is TGTGCCAGCAGCTCCCACAGGGGGTTTATGGGGTCCTATAATTCACCCCTCCACTTT. Its translation is CASSSHRGFMGSYNSPLHF. The V and J genes are TRBV11-3 and TRBJ1-6, with TRBD1 identical over 8 bases. The trim removed 4 bases at V and 1 base at J, leaving 12 bases unmatched. CDR1 and CDR2 from the germline V gene are SGHNT and YENEEA. This CDR3 is built from 19 residues.

The rearrangement joins TRBV11-3 to TRBJ2-2; 7 bases agree with TRBD1. The length of the CDR3 is 14 residues. Per the germline V gene, CDR1 is SGHNT and CDR2 is YENEEA. Losses at the gene ends were 5 bases for V and 7 bases for J; bases not matched to a gene: 7. The DNA for the CDR3 is TGTGCCAGCAGCCTCGGGACAGTAGACGGGGAGCTGTTTTTT. Amino acids: CASSLGTVDGELFF. The complete variable domain, with remaining parts taken from reference TRBV11-3 and TRBJ2-2, reads EAGVVQSPRYKIIEKKQPVAFWCNPISGHNTLYWYLQNLGQGPELLIRYENEEAVDDSQLPKDRFSAERLKGVDSTLKIQPAELGDSAVYLCASSLGTVDGELFFGEGSRLTVL.

This CDR3 reads CASSEYRGSQVGEQYF. DNA for the CDR3: TGTGCCAGCAGTGAATATCGGGGGAGCCAAGTCGGCGAGCAGTACTTC. V and J are TRBV25-1 and TRBJ2-7; perhaps TRBD2 as D (6 bases). Germline CDR1 reads MGHDK; CDR2 reads SYGVNS. V was clipped by 0 bases and J by 6 bases, with 18 bases between them. CDR3 size: 16 residues.

CDR3 DNA sequence: TGTGCCAGCAGCCGAAGCGGGCGTTCTGGAAACACCATATATTTT. This translates into CASSRSGRSGNTIYF. The chain has TRBV6-5 and TRBJ1-3; D is ambiguous. The CDR3 consists of 15 residues. The V gene lost 6 bases and the J gene lost 1 base, with 13 bases spanning the gap. Germline-derived CDR1 and CDR2 are MNHEY and SVGAGI.

In its sample, this clone was seen once. The J gene is TRBJ1-2, the V gene TRBV28; D is possibly TRBD1 (6 bases). The CDR3 spans 15 residues. Germline assignment: CDR1 MDHEN and CDR2 SYDVKM. Trimming left V 6 bases short and J 4 bases short, with 18 bases between. This CDR3 is CASSPGRGVGYGYTF. The CDR3 bases are TGTGCCAGCAGCCCCGGGAGGGGGGTAGGCTATGGCTACACCTTC.